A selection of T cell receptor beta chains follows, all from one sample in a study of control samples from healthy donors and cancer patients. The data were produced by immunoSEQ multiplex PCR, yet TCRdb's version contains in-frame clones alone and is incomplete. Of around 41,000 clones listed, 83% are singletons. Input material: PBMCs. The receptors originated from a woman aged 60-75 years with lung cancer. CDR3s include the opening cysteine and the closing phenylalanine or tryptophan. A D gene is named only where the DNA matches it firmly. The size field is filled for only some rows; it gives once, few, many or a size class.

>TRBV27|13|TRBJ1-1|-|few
CASSLILRAEAFF
TGTGCCAGCAGTTTAATATTGCGGGCCGAAGCTTTCTTT
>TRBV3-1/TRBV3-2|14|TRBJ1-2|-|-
CASSQDYGGNGYTF
TGTGCCAGCAGCCAAGATTATGGAGGGAATGGCTACACCTTC
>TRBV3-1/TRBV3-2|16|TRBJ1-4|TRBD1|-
CASSQAPGTGSEKLFF
TGTGCCAGCAGCCAAGCCCCCGGGACAGGGAGTGAAAAACTGTTTTTT
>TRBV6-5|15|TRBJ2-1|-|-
CASSRPAPRRNEQFF
TGTGCCAGCAGTCGGCCGGCCCCGAGGAGGAATGAGCAGTTCTTC
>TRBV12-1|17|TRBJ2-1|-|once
CASKRPYLAGRGNEQFF
TGTGCCAGCAAGCGACCCTACTTAGCGGGAAGGGGGAATGAGCAGTTCTTC
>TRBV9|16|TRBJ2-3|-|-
CASSVLGSVRTDTQYF
TGTGCCAGCAGCGTATTGGGTAGCGTCCGCACAGATACGCAGTATTTT
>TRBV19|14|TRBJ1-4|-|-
CASSRDALSEKLFF
TGTGCCAGTAGCCGTGACGCGTTGAGCGAAAAACTGTTTTTT
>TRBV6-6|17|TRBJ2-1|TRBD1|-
CASSHTMDRGEEDEQFF
TGTGCCAGCAGTCACACTATGGACAGGGGGGAGGAGGATGAGCAGTTCTTC
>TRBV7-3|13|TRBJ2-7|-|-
CASSPARDHEQYF
TGTGCCAGCAGCCCAGCGAGGGATCACGAGCAGTACTTC
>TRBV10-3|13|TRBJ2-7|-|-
CAITPDRNYEQYF
TGTGCCATCACCCCGGACAGAAACTACGAGCAGTACTTC
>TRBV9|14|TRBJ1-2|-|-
CASSVAEPNYGYTF
TGTGCCAGCAGCGTAGCGGAGCCTAACTATGGCTACACCTTC
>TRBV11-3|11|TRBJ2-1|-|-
CASSLDTEQFF
TGTGCCAGCAGCTTAGATACTGAGCAGTTCTTC
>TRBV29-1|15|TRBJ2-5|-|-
CSVEDPELNQETQYF
TGCAGCGTTGAAGATCCGGAACTAAACCAAGAGACCCAGTACTTC
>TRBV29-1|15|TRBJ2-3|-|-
CSVVGPHDNADTQYF
TGCAGCGTTGTTGGGCCCCACGATAATGCAGATACGCAGTATTTT
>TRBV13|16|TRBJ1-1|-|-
CASSLPSLGQNTEAFF
TGTGCCAGCAGCTTGCCCTCATTAGGGCAGAACACTGAAGCTTTCTTT
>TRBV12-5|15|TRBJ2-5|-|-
CASGLDTGFQETQYF
TGTGCTAGTGGTTTGGACACAGGGTTCCAAGAGACCCAGTACTTC
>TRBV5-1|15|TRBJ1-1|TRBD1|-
CASSLGTGVNTEAFF
TGCGCCAGCAGCTTGGGGACAGGGGTTAACACTGAAGCTTTCTTT
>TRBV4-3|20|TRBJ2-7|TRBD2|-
CASSQGLLGLAGGGRGEQYF
TGCGCCAGCAGCCAGGGGCTCTTAGGACTAGCGGGAGGGGGAAGAGGCGAGCAGTACTTC
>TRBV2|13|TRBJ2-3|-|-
CASSAGGEDTQYF
TGTGCCAGCAGTGCCGGGGGCGAAGATACGCAGTATTTT
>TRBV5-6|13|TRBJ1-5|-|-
CASSYEGYQPQHF
TGTGCCAGCAGCTATGAGGGGTACCAGCCCCAGCATTTT
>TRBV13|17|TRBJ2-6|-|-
CASSLVGTLSGANVLTF
TGTGCCAGCAGCTTAGTTGGGACCCTCTCTGGGGCCAACGTCCTGACTTTC
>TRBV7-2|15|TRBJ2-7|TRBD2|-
CASSLASLAGYEQYF
TGTGCCAGCAGCTTAGCGTCCCTAGCGGGTTACGAGCAGTACTTC
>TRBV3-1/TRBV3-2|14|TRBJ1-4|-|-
CASSQGSGGTKLFF
TGTGCCAGCAGCCAAGGGTCCGGGGGAACAAAACTGTTTTTT
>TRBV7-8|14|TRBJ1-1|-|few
CASALWGESTEAFF
TGTGCCAGCGCCTTGTGGGGGGAGAGCACTGAAGCTTTCTTT
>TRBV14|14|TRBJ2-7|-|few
CASSRGRAAEEQYF
TGTGCCAGCAGCCGGGGCAGGGCGGCGGAAGAGCAGTACTTC
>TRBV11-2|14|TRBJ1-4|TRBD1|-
CASQPGQGGEKLFF
TGTGCCAGTCAACCGGGACAGGGGGGGGAAAAACTGTTTTTT
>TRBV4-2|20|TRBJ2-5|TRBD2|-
CASSQSGALTGTTIQETQYF
TGTGCCAGCAGCCAAAGCGGGGCACTCACCGGGACCACCATCCAGGAGACCCAGTACTTC
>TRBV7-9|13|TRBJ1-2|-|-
CASSDYAEGGYTF
TGTGCCAGCAGCGATTATGCGGAAGGTGGCTACACCTTC
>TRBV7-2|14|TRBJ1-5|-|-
CASSFQGSGEPQHF
TGTGCCAGCAGCTTCCAGGGCTCCGGAGAGCCCCAGCATTTT
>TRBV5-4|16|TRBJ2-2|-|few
CASRYRGSANTGELFF
TGTGCCAGCAGGTATAGGGGGTCCGCGAACACCGGGGAGCTGTTTTTT
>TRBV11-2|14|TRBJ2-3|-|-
CASSSPTSADTQYF
TGTGCCAGCAGCTCCCCGACTTCCGCAGATACGCAGTATTTT
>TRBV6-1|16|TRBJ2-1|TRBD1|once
CASSEAYGTVYNEQFF
TGTGCCAGCAGTGAAGCCTACGGGACAGTTTACAATGAGCAGTTCTTC
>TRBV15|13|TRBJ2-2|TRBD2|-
CATAGGLTGELFF
TGTGCCACCGCGGGGGGGCTCACCGGGGAGCTGTTTTTT
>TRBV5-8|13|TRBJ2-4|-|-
CASNREAKNIQYF
TGTGCCAGCAATCGAGAGGCCAAAAACATTCAGTACTTC
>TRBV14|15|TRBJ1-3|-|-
CASSRSPSSGNTIYF
TGTGCCAGCAGTCGTAGTCCTAGCTCTGGAAACACCATATATTTT
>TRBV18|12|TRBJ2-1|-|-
CASSLRDNEQFF
TGTGCCAGCTCACTCCGGGACAATGAGCAGTTCTTC
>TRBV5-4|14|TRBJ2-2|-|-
CASGDLENTGELFF
TGTGCCAGCGGAGACTTGGAAAACACCGGGGAGCTGTTTTTT
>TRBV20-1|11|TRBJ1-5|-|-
CSAGGDQPQHF
TGCAGTGCTGGAGGGGATCAGCCCCAGCATTTT
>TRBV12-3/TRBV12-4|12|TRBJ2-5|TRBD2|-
CASTGAGGGLYF
TGTGCCAGCACAGGAGCGGGAGGAGGTTTATACTTC
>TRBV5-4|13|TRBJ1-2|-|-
CASSRKNSAGYTF
TGTGCCAGCAGCCGTAAGAACTCGGCTGGCTACACCTTC
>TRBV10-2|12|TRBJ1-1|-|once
CASNSRGPEAFF
TGCGCCAGTAACTCCAGGGGACCTGAAGCTTTCTTT
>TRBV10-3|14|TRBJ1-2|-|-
CAIRGERQTHGYTF
TGTGCCATCAGGGGAGAGCGACAGACGCATGGCTACACCTTC
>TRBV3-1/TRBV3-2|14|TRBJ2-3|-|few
CASSPGGLTDTQYF
TGTGCCAGCAGCCCGGGGGGCCTTACAGATACGCAGTATTTT